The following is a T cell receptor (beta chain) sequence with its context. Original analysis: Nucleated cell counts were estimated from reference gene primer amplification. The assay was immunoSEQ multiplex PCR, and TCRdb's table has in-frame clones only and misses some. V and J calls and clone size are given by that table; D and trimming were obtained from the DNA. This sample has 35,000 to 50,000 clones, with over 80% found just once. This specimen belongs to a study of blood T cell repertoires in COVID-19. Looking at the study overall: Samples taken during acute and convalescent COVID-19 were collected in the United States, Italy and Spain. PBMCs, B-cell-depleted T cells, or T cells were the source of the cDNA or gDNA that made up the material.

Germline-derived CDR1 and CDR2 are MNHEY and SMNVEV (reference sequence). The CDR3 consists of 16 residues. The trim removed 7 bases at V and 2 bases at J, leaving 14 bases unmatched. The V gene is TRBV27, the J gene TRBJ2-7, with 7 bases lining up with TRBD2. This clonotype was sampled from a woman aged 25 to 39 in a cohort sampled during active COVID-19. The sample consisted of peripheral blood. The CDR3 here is CASKVIKKGGAYEQYF. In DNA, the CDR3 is TGTGCCAGCAAAGTCATCAAAAAGGGAGGGGCCTACGAGCAGTACTTC.